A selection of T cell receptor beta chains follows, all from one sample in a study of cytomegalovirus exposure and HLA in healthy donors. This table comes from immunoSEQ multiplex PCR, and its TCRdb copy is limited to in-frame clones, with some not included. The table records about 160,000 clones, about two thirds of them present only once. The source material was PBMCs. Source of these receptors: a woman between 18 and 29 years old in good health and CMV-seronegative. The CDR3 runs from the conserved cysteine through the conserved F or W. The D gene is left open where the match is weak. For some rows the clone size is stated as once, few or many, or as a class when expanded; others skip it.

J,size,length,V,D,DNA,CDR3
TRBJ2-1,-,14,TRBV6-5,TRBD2,TGTGCCAGCACCCCGGGACTAGCTTACAATGAGCAGTTCTTC,CASTPGLAYNEQFF
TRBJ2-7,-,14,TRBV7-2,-,TGTGCCAGCAGCTTAGGACACCCTACCTACGAGCAGTACTTC,CASSLGHPTYEQYF
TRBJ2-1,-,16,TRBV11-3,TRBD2,TGTGCCAGCAGCTTATCCCTAGCGGGAGGGATCTATGAGCAGTTCTTC,CASSLSLAGGIYEQFF
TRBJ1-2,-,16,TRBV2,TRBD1,TGTGCCAGCCAGCGACTCTGGACAGGGGGCAACTATGGCTACACCTTC,CASQRLWTGGNYGYTF
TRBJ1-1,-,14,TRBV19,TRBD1,TGTGCCAGTAGTCCAGGACAGGGGAACGCTGAAGCTTTCTTT,CASSPGQGNAEAFF
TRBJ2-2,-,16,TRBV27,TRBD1,TGTGCCAGCAGTTTAGGGGACAGTACGAACACCGGGGAGCTGTTTTTT,CASSLGDSTNTGELFF
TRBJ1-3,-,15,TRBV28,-,TGTGCCAGCAGTTCTATCTCCGGGGGGAAAGACACCATATATTTT,CASSSISGGKDTIYF
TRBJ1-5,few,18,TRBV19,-,TGTGCCAGTAGTATAGGGTACGGGGGACGGGGTAGCAATCAGCCCCAGCATTTT,CASSIGYGGRGSNQPQHF
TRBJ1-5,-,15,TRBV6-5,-,TGTGCCAGCAGTTACTCTAGCGGTAGCAATCAGCCCCAGCATTTT,CASSYSSGSNQPQHF
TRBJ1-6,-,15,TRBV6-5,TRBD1,TGTGCCAGCAGGGGAGCGACAGGGAGGCATTCACCCCTCCACTTT,CASRGATGRHSPLHF
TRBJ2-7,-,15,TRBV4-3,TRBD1,TGCGCCAGCAGCCAATCAGGGGGCATCCCCTACGAGCAGTACTTC,CASSQSGGIPYEQYF
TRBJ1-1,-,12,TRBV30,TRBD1,TGTGCCTGGAGGGGACAGGGATCCGAAGCTTTCTTT,CAWRGQGSEAFF
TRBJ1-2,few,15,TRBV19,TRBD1,TGTGCCAGTAGTCGACAGGGTCGAGGGCCCTATGGCTACACCTTC,CASSRQGRGPYGYTF
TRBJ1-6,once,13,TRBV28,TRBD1,TGTGCCGGAACCGGGACAGCAAATTCACCCCTCCACTTT,CAGTGTANSPLHF
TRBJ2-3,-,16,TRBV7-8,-,TGTGCCAGCAGCTTAGCGCCTAGCTTGAGCACAGATACGCAGTATTTT,CASSLAPSLSTDTQYF
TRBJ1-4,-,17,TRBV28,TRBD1,TGTGCCAGCAGGGACAGGGGGCCAACGGGTGCGGCCGAAAAACTGTTTTTT,CASRDRGPTGAAEKLFF
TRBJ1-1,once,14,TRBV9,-,TGTGCCAGCAGCGTAGCCCCGGGAAGGACTGAAGCTTTCTTT,CASSVAPGRTEAFF
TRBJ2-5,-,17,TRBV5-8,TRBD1,TGTGCCAGCAGCTCGGATCCGACAGGGACGTACCAAGAGACCCAGTACTTC,CASSSDPTGTYQETQYF
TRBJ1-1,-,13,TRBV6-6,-,TGTGCCGGCGGACAGACTATGAACACTGAAGCTTTCTTT,CAGGQTMNTEAFF
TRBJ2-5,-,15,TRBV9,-,TGTGCCAGCAGCATCCAGGGGGTCCAGGGGGGGACCCAGTACTTC,CASSIQGVQGGTQYF
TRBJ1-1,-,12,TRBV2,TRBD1,TGTGCCAGCCGGACAGGTCCTGAGGAAGCTTTCTTT,CASRTGPEEAFF
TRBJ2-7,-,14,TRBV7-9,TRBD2,TGTGCCAGCAGCTTCCGGGGGGGCCAATACGAGCAGTACTTC,CASSFRGGQYEQYF
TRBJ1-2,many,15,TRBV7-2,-,TGTGCCAGCAGCCCCGGGACATTAGCTAACTATGGCTACACCTTC,CASSPGTLANYGYTF
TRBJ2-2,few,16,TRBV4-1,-,TGCGCCAGCAGCCCTCTAGGACAGAAGAACACCGGGGAGCTGTTTTTT,CASSPLGQKNTGELFF
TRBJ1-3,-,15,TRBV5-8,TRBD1,TGTGCCAGCAGCCTCGGGACAGGGGTTGGAAACACCATATATTTT,CASSLGTGVGNTIYF
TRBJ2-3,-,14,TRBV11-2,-,TGTGCCAGCAGCTCCAGCGGGTGGGTAGATACGCAGTATTTT,CASSSSGWVDTQYF
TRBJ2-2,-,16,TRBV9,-,TGTGCCAGCAGCGTAGGCCTGCCCAGGAACACCGGGGAGCTGTTTTTT,CASSVGLPRNTGELFF
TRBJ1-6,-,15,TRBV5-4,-,TGTGCCAGCAGCTTGGAACACGGGTATAATTCACCCCTCCACTTT,CASSLEHGYNSPLHF
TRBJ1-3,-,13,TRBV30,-,TGTGCCTGGACAGGGAACACTGGAAACACCATATATTTT,CAWTGNTGNTIYF
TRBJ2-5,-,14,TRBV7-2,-,TGTGCCAGCAGCTTAGAGCAACTCCAAGAGACCCAGTACTTC,CASSLEQLQETQYF
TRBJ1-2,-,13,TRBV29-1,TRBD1,TGCAGCGTTCGAACAGGGGGGATTTGGGGCTACACCTTC,CSVRTGGIWGYTF
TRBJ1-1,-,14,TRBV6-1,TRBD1,TGTGCCAGCAGTGCCGGACAGGGGTACACTGAAGCTTTCTTT,CASSAGQGYTEAFF
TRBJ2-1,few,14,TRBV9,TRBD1,TGTGCCAGCAGCACTTTGGACAGGGCGGTTGAGCAGTTCTTC,CASSTLDRAVEQFF
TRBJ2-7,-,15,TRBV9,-,TGTGCCAGCAGCCCCCGCCGGGATAGCTCCTACGAGCAGTACTTC,CASSPRRDSSYEQYF
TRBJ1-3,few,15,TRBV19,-,TGTGCCAGTAGTGTCGGCCGGGAATATGGAAACACCATATATTTT,CASSVGREYGNTIYF
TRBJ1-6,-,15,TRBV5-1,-,TGCGCCAGCAGTTGGGAGGGTGGTGGTAATTCACCCCTCCACTTT,CASSWEGGGNSPLHF
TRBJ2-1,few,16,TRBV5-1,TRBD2,TGCGCCAGCAGCTTGGGACCTATTAGCGGGGACAATGAGCAGTTCTTC,CASSLGPISGDNEQFF
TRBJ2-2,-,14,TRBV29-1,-,TGCAGCGTTGTCAGGGGCCAGAACACCGGGGAGCTGTTTTTT,CSVVRGQNTGELFF
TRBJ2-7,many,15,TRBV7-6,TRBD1,TGTGCCAGCAGCCCCGGGACAGGGGGCTCCTACGAGCAGTACTTC,CASSPGTGGSYEQYF
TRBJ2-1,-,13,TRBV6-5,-,TGTGCCAGCAGTTCCCGGACCGCAGGGGTAAAGTTCTTC,CASSSRTAGVKFF
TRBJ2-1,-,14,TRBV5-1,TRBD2,TGCGCCAGCAGCGCGGGACTAGCTCCCAATGAGCAGTTCTTC,CASSAGLAPNEQFF
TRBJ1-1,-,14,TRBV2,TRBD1,TGTGCCAGCAGCGAGACAGGGTTGAACACTGAAGCTTTCTTT,CASSETGLNTEAFF
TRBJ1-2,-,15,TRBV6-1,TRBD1,TGTGCCAGCAGTGAAGCCCGGGCAGGGGGTTATGGCTACACCTTC,CASSEARAGGYGYTF
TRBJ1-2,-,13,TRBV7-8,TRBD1,TGTGCCAGCAGCCCAGACAGGGGGGGTGGCTACACCTTC,CASSPDRGGGYTF
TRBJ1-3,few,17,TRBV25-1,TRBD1,TGTGCCAGCAGTGAGCAGTTTGGACAGGGGGCAGGAAACACCATATATTTT,CASSEQFGQGAGNTIYF
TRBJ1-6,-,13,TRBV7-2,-,TGTGCCAGCAGCTCACCAGGGGCCTCACCCCTCCACTTT,CASSSPGASPLHF
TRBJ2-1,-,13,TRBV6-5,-,TGTGCCAGCAGTAATCAGGGGAGCCACGAGCAGTTCTTC,CASSNQGSHEQFF
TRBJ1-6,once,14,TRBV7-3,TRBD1,TGTGCCAGCAGCTTGGGGACAGCCAATTCACCCCTCCACTTT,CASSLGTANSPLHF
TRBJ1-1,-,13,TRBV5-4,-,TGTGCCAGCTCGACAGACATGAACACTGAAGCTTTCTTT,CASSTDMNTEAFF
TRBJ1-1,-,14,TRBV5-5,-,TGTGCCAGCAGCCCACGGGGGATGAACACTGAAGCTTTCTTT,CASSPRGMNTEAFF
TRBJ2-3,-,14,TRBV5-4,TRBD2,TGTGCCAGCAGCCCGGGGGGGTCTGGGGATACGCAGTATTTT,CASSPGGSGDTQYF
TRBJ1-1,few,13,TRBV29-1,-,TGCAGCGTTGCCCAGGGGAGGAACACTGAAGCTTTCTTT,CSVAQGRNTEAFF
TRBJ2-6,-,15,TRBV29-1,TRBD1,TGCAGCGTTATGCACAGGGGGAACGGGGCCAACGTCCTGACTTTC,CSVMHRGNGANVLTF
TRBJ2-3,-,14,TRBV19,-,TGTGCCAGTAGTATAGATATTTTTCCAGATACGCAGTATTTT,CASSIDIFPDTQYF
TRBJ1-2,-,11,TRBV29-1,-,TGCAGCGCCATCCCCGAGGATGTCTACACCTTC,CSAIPEDVYTF